This T cell receptor (beta chain) was profiled in a study of T cells after yellow fever vaccination. For the study at large: Those fractions that held only low numbers of cells were prepared using the SMART-Seq v4 Ultra Low Input RNA kit.

Germline V CDR1 and CDR2: ENHRY, SYGVKD. This CDR3 has 14 residues. Trimming removed 6 bases from V and 5 bases from J, with 14 bases in between. TCRdb used MiXCR to reprocess the 5' RACE reads, holding one entry per CDR3 protein. Here the sample spans 450,000 to 550,000 distinct CDR3 sequences, 15% to 20% being singletons. Study conclusions and caveats: In post-booster samples, most primary-vaccination clones reappeared (roughly 96% CD4, about 91% CD8). Few clonotypes appeared in both CD4 and CD8 compartments. Contamination by abundant bulk-population clonotypes could be present in FACS-sorted repertoires.

This clonotype was observed a few times. The antigen is undetermined. V and J are TRBV10-3 and TRBJ2-1; D perhaps matches TRBD2 (6 bases). The sample consisted of PBMCs, taken 15 days after the yellow fever booster vaccination. The clonotype comes from a man in his thirties or forties who received the YFV17D yellow fever vaccine. The CDR3 DNA follows: TGTGCCATCAGGGATAGCGGAAACGACAATGAGCAGTTCTTC. It translates to CAIRDSGNDNEQFF.